This T cell receptor beta chain was captured by sequencing in a study of T cell responses to AZD1222 COVID-19 vaccine. Study observations and caveats: Donors in the cohort were predominantly white British and more often female, and clonal diversity was possibly underestimated. Repertoire samples came only from after the peak T cell response. Only a handful of AZD1222 recipients tested seropositive at baseline.

As for this clone: The antigen remains undetermined.

V was pared by 1 base and J by 8 bases, with 18 bases between. The CDR3 consists of 15 residues. The germline V gene encodes CDR1 SGHRS and CDR2 YFSETQ. Second-dose groups at about 4 or about 12 weeks were pooled. This table comes from immunoSEQ multiplex PCR, and its TCRdb copy is limited to in-frame clones, with some not included. The data hold about 94,000 clones, with approximately 81% observed a single time. The chain is built from TRBV5-1 and TRBJ1-2; D remains ambiguous. Sequencing used peripheral blood, obtained 28 days after the second AZD1222 dose. The TCR was taken from an adult who received the AZD1222 COVID-19 vaccine. CDR3 nucleotide sequence: TGCGCCAGCAGCTTGTCCTCACTCTCATCAAGGGGCTACACCTTC. Translation gives CASSLSSLSSRGYTF.